This T cell receptor (beta chain) was obtained from a study of blood T cell repertoires in COVID-19. Produced via immunoSEQ multiplex PCR; TCRdb's table is partial and in-frame only. Of about 220,000 clones listed, approximately 83% are singletons. Germline values: CDR1 LNHDA, CDR2 SQIVND (reference sequence). The CDR3 has 13 amino acids. Between the trimmed V and J ends, which lost 4 bases and 6 bases, there was a span of 11 bases. Within 2 weeks of study entry, exposed participants had contacted a PCR-confirmed or clinician-diagnosed COVID-19 case. The TCR originated in a woman aged 45-60 years who had been exposed to COVID-19. J is TRBJ2-3 and V is TRBV19; no clear D gene. Material: PBMCs or T cells enriched from blood (not recorded which). CDR3 residues: CASSTGKRDTQYF. The CDR3, as DNA: TGTGCCAGTAGTACCGGTAAGAGGGATACGCAGTATTTT. Combining the CDR3 with reference TRBV19 and TRBJ2-3 gives the whole variable domain DGGITQSPKYLFRKEGQNVTLSCEQNLNHDAMYWYRQDPGQGLRLIYYSQIVNDFQKGDIAEGYSVSREKKESFPLTVTSAQKNPTAFYLCASSTGKRDTQYFGPGTRLTVL.